This T cell receptor (beta chain) came from a study of human T cells and chemical hapten exposure. TCRdb fed the RACE reads into MiXCR, producing one record per CDR3 protein. The profile shows some 330,000 distinct CDR3 sequences, around 5% of them singletons. Study-level findings and limits: Once DPC sensitization occurred, TCRs above 1 in 1000 frequency showed no change.

CDR1 is MNHEY and CDR2 is SMNVEV in the germline V gene (reference sequence). Deletions cut 3 bases from V and 9 bases from J, with 12 bases between. The CDR3 is made up of 14 amino acids. Time point specified: pre-sensitization, week 0. As for treatment: therapeutic diphenylcyclopropenone sensitization with weekly scalp DPC. A few counts support this clonotype. Its antigen is as yet unknown. The source of this sequence is a woman under 30 with alopecia areata. Some clones in this sample may be carry-over from other donors' samples. The starting material was whole blood, obtained in connection with sensitization to the hapten diphenylcyclopropenone (DPC). The chain employs TRBV27 and TRBJ1-6; D remains unclear. The CDR3 nucleotides are TGTGCCAGCAGTTTGGACCGTGCCCCTTCACCCCTCCACTTT. Encoded protein: CASSLDRAPSPLHF.